The 26 T cell receptor beta chains below all came from one sample that was sequenced in a study of blood T cell repertoires in COVID-19. Profiling relied on immunoSEQ multiplex PCR, and the TCRdb table lists in-frame clones only, not all of them. The sample has 100,000 to 150,000 clones; approximately 87% are singletons. The sequenced sample consisted of peripheral blood. Receptors originate from a woman in her fifties or sixties with acute or convalescent COVID-19.

The V and J genes are TRBV5-1 and TRBJ1-2, with D possibly TRBD1 on 6 matching bases. V was pared by 4 bases and J by 2 bases, with 12 bases between. The germline CDR1 and CDR2 sequences are SGHRS and YFSETQ. The CDR3 is 14 amino acids. The CDR3 spells CASSSRGANYGYTF. As DNA, the CDR3 is TGCGCCAGCAGCAGCCGGGGGGCCAACTATGGCTACACCTTC.

The V gene is TRBV30, the J gene TRBJ1-2; 9 nucleotides line up with TRBD1. CDR1 GTSNPN and CDR2 SVGIG come from the germline V gene (reference sequence). Losses at the gene ends were 4 bases for V and 8 bases for J; bases not matched to a gene: 2. The CDR3 covers 11 residues. The CDR3 loop reads CAWMTGGGYTF. The CDR3 DNA follows: TGTGCCTGGATGACAGGGGGAGGCTACACCTTC. Full variable domain (remainder filled in from reference TRBV30 and TRBJ1-2): SQTIHQWPATLVQPVGSPLSLECTVEGTSNPNLYWYRQAAGRGLQLLFYSVGIGQISSEVPQNLSASRPQDRQFILSSKKLLLSDSGFYLCAWMTGGGYTFGSGTRLTVV.

This chain connects TRBV6-5 to TRBJ2-1; D gene ambiguous. Germline values: CDR1 MNHEY, CDR2 SVGAGI. The CDR3 runs 14 residues. Trimming stripped 10 bases from V and 3 bases from J, with 16 bases between. CDR3 amino acids: CATKALYSYNEQFF. The CDR3 nucleotides read TGTGCCACCAAGGCCCTATACAGCTACAATGAGCAGTTCTTC.

The gene calls are TRBV6-2 or TRBV6-3 and TRBJ1-2; the D gene is possibly TRBD1 (5 bases). Germline lookup yields CDR1 MNHEY and CDR2 SVGEGT. Trimming cost V 6 bases and J 9 bases, with 17 bases left between them. The CDR3 totals 13 residues. Here the CDR3 DNA reads TGTGCCAGCAGCCCTACGCAGGGTACGAGCTACACCTTC. Translated, it gives CASSPTQGTSYTF.

The rearrangement links TRBV4-2 to TRBJ2-2; TRBD1 agrees at 10 bases. V was pared by 1 base and J by 7 bases, with 6 bases of the junction left unmatched. Per the germline V gene, CDR1 is LGHNA and CDR2 is YNFKEQ. This CDR3 region has 16 residues. CDR3 nucleotides: TGTGCCAGCAGCCAAGGACAGGGGGCGGGGAGCGGGGAGCTGTTTTTT. This gives the protein CASSQGQGAGSGELFF.

Here the CDR3 reads CASNRAGPYNEQFF. CDR3 nucleotides: TGTGCCAGTAATAGAGCGGGACCCTACAATGAGCAGTTCTTC. This chain uses TRBV19 with TRBJ2-1, with TRBD2 identical over 7 bases. Germline V gene lookup returns CDR1 LNHDA and CDR2 SQIVND (reference sequence). V shed 7 bases, J shed 2 bases, and the junction held 5 bases outside the gene matches. The CDR3 extends over 14 amino acids.

V gene TRBV19 combines with J gene TRBJ2-3; D is possibly TRBD2 (6 bases). Germline CDR1 reads LNHDA; CDR2 reads SQIVND (reference sequence). This CDR3 has 15 amino acids. The V gene lost 6 bases and the J gene lost 4 bases, with 17 bases spanning the gap. The CDR3 region is CASSLGSGPPDTQYF. The CDR3 DNA reads as TGTGCCAGTAGCCTTGGAAGCGGGCCGCCAGATACGCAGTATTTT.

J is TRBJ1-2 and V is TRBV7-2; TRBD1 aligns across 8 bases. Germline trimming cut 5 bases from V and 1 base from J; bases unmatched to any gene: 6. Germline lookup yields CDR1 SGHTA and CDR2 FQGNSA. This CDR3 spans 15 amino acids. Written as DNA, the CDR3 is TGTGCCAGCAGCCAGAATGGACAGGGTAACTATGGCTACACCTTC. This codes for CASSQNGQGNYGYTF.

On this clone: Its ends do not fully match the called genes, so a read error is possible. J is TRBJ1-4 and V is TRBV9; 7 nucleotides align to TRBD1. The CDR3 is made up of 12 amino acids. Germline CDR1 is SGDLS and CDR2 is YYNGEE. The CDR3 DNA reads as TGTGCCAGCAGCGCGCCCCGGACAGGAGTGACTTTT. It encodes CASSAPRTGVTF.

The chain combines TRBV19 with TRBJ1-5, with 10 bases aligning to TRBD1. V dropped 4 bases and J dropped 6; count of bases not matched to a gene: 6. The CDR3 covers 15 residues. Germline lookup yields CDR1 LNHDA and CDR2 SQIVND (reference sequence). DNA of the CDR3: TGTGCCAGTAGTAACACCGGGACAGGGGTTCAGCCCCAGCATTTT. As protein: CASSNTGTGVQPQHF.

This chain links TRBV5-6 with TRBJ2-5, with TRBD2 matching 10 bases. V lost 4 bases to trimming and J lost 5 bases; unmatched junction nucleotides: 8. The CDR3 is 15 amino acids. Per the germline V gene, CDR1 is SGHDT and CDR2 is YYEEEE. CDR3 sequence reads: CASSAGLAKKETQYF. CDR3 coding DNA: TGTGCCAGCAGCGCGGGACTAGCGAAGAAGGAGACCCAGTACTTC.

The rearrangement joins TRBV11-2 to TRBJ2-1; a weak D match, TRBD2 (6 bases). The germline V gene encodes CDR1 SGHAT and CDR2 FQNNGV. Trimming removed 1 base at V and 8 bases at J, with 15 bases between. The CDR3 runs 15 residues. CDR3 DNA sequence: TGTGCCAGCAGCTTAGGCGGGGCCCAACGTTATGAGCAGTTCTTC. Amino acid sequence: CASSLGGAQRYEQFF.

This chain connects TRBV7-2 to TRBJ1-4; TRBD1 matches 9 bases. In germline, CDR1 is SGHTA, CDR2 FQGNSA. This CDR3 contains 14 residues. V shed 5 bases and J 8 bases; nucleotides not matched to a gene: 6. For the CDR3, the DNA is TGTGCCAGCAGCCTCAGGACAGGGGCAGAAAAACTGTTTTTT. Amino acids: CASSLRTGAEKLFF.

In the case of this clone: Different DNA sequences within this sample yield the same CDR3. J is TRBJ2-5 and V is TRBV6-2 or TRBV6-3; 7 bases fit TRBD2. V was clipped by 6 bases and J by 1 base; unmatched bases: 5. The germline V gene has CDR1 MNHEY and CDR2 SVGEGT. The CDR3 runs 14 residues. CDR3 bases: TGTGCCAGCAGCCGCCTAGCGGTCCAAGAGACCCAGTACTTC. Translating gives CASSRLAVQETQYF.

The chain links TRBV3-1 (or the pseudogene TRBV3-2) to TRBJ1-1; TRBD1 might be the D (6 bases). The CDR3 runs 15 residues. Trimming left V 3 bases short and J 4 bases short, with 15 bases between. CDR1 and CDR2 (germline): LGHDT, YNNKEL (reference sequence). This CDR3 reads CASSHQRGASTEAFF. CDR3 nucleotide sequence: TGTGCCAGCAGCCACCAGCGGGGGGCCAGCACTGAAGCTTTCTTT.

CDR3 residues: CASSRRLGSRGPTDTQYF. As DNA, the CDR3 is TGTGCCAGCAGCCGTAGGCTAGGGTCAAGGGGCCCCACAGATACGCAGTATTTT. The chain is built from TRBV3-1 (or the pseudogene TRBV3-2) and TRBJ2-3, with a possible D match to TRBD1 (5 bases). Germline values: CDR1 LGHDT, CDR2 YNNKEL (reference sequence). V was shortened by 4 bases and J by 2 bases, with 22 bases between the two germline ends. CDR3 length: 18 residues.

The chain recombines TRBV7-9 with TRBJ1-2; 11 nucleotides match TRBD1. There are 16 residues in the CDR3. Germline-derived CDR1 and CDR2 are SEHNR and FQNEAQ (reference sequence). Trimming took 4 bases from V and 5 from J; bases not matched to a gene: 9. CDR3 sequence (DNA): TGTGCCAGCAGCTCGGGACAGGGGGTCGATACTTATGGCTACACCTTC. This gives the protein CASSSGQGVDTYGYTF. Filled out from reference TRBV7-9 and TRBJ1-2, the complete variable domain reads DTGVSQNPRHKITKRGQNVTFRCDPISEHNRLYWYRQTLGQGPEFLTYFQNEAQLEKSRLLSDRFSAERPKGSFSTLEIQRTEQGDSAMYLCASSSGQGVDTYGYTFGSGTRLTVV.

V and J are TRBV5-6 and TRBJ1-5, with TRBD1 identical over 9 bases. V shed 4 bases and J 5 bases; nucleotides not matched to a gene: 4. Germline values: CDR1 SGHDT, CDR2 YYEEEE. The length of the CDR3 is 14 residues. CDR3 amino acids: CASSPWTGDQPQHF. The CDR3 nucleotides are TGTGCCAGCAGCCCGTGGACAGGGGATCAGCCCCAGCATTTT.

The chain couples TRBV19 to TRBJ2-1; D is unclear. Trimming pared 2 bases from V and 0 bases from J, leaving 11 bases between. The CDR3 has 16 residues. Germline-derived CDR1 and CDR2 are LNHDA and SQIVND (reference sequence). The CDR3 spells CASSITAFSSYNEQFF. The CDR3 nucleotides read TGTGCCAGTAGTATAACAGCCTTTAGCTCCTACAATGAGCAGTTCTTC. The entire variable domain, with the rest obtained from reference TRBV19 and TRBJ2-1, is as follows: DGGITQSPKYLFRKEGQNVTLSCEQNLNHDAMYWYRQDPGQGLRLIYYSQIVNDFQKGDIAEGYSVSREKKESFPLTVTSAQKNPTAFYLCASSITAFSSYNEQFFGPGTRLTVL.

This rearrangement joins TRBV11-2 to TRBJ2-7; D may be TRBD1 (6 bases). Germline loops: CDR1 SGHAT, CDR2 FQNNGV. V lost 5 bases and J 3 bases, leaving 17 bases between the germline ends. This CDR3 is built from 15 residues. CDR3 coding DNA: TGTGCCAGCAGCCCTACCAGCACAGGGAGCTACGAGCAGTACTTC. It encodes CASSPTSTGSYEQYF.

In this sample, this clone turned up once. The rearrangement links TRBV24-1 to TRBJ2-3, with D possibly being TRBD1 (5 bases). The V end lost 1 base, the J end lost 4 bases, and 14 bases lay between the germline ends. There are 16 residues in the CDR3. Looked up from germline, CDR1 is KGHDR and CDR2 is SFDVKD. The CDR3 spells CATSDFVQGESDTQYF. The CDR3 DNA is TGTGCCACCAGTGATTTCGTCCAGGGTGAATCAGATACGCAGTATTTT.

The V gene is TRBV6-5, the J gene TRBJ1-5; 8 bases align to TRBD1. Trimming at V came to 5 bases and at J to 0 bases, leaving 3 bases not matched to a gene. Germline V gene sequence: CDR1 MNHEY, CDR2 SVGAGI. The CDR3 consists of 15 residues. CDR3 nucleotide sequence: TGTGCCAGCAGTCAGGGACAGGCTAGCAATCAGCCCCAGCATTTT. Residues: CASSQGQASNQPQHF.

The rearrangement links TRBV6-5 to TRBJ1-1; 11 bases fit TRBD1. The CDR3 has 15 residues. V shed 5 bases, J shed 5 bases, and the junction held 7 bases outside the gene matches. In germline, CDR1 is MNHEY, CDR2 SVGAGI. CDR3 in amino acids: CASSIHRDRGTEAFF. The DNA for the CDR3 is TGTGCCAGCAGTATTCACCGGGACAGGGGGACTGAAGCTTTCTTT.

The V and J genes are TRBV7-9 and TRBJ1-1; 7 positions agree with TRBD1. The CDR3 loop spans 14 amino acids. Per the germline V gene, CDR1 is SEHNR and CDR2 is FQNEAQ (reference sequence). V lost 4 bases and J lost 11; bases outside the gene matches: 13. The CDR3 spells CASSSNQLGQRAFF. CDR3 DNA: TGTGCCAGCAGCTCGAACCAGCTGGGACAGAGGGCTTTCTTT.

V gene TRBV3-1 (or the pseudogene TRBV3-2) combines with J gene TRBJ2-3; no reliable D call. Trimming cost V 1 base and J 1 base, with 9 bases left between them. This CDR3 is built from 15 residues. The germline gives CDR1 LGHDT, CDR2 YNNKEL (reference sequence). The CDR3 region is CASSQAVDGTDTQYF. The CDR3 DNA is TGTGCCAGCAGCCAAGCGGTAGATGGCACAGATACGCAGTATTTT.

This rearrangement joins TRBV11-2 to TRBJ2-3, with D possibly being TRBD1 (5 bases). The length of the CDR3 is 16 residues. V lost 1 base and J 2 bases, leaving 13 bases between the germline ends. Germline V CDR1 and CDR2: SGHAT, FQNNGV. This chain's CDR3 is CASSLGIQGTTDTQYF. CDR3 nucleotide sequence: TGTGCCAGCAGCTTAGGAATTCAGGGTACCACAGATACGCAGTATTTT.